This T cell receptor beta chain was observed in a study of control samples from healthy donors and cancer patients. Sequencing was performed with immunoSEQ multiplex PCR; in TCRdb, only in-frame clones are kept and a portion is missing. The repertoire holds around 99,000 clones, with 75% to 90% as singletons. The CDR3 loop spans 15 amino acids. Deletions cut 0 bases from V and 6 bases from J, with 14 bases between. Germline V CDR1 and CDR2: KGHSH, LQKENI. The sequenced material came from blood. The chain joins TRBV18 to TRBJ1-2; D ambiguous. The TCR sequence derives from a woman in her 50s in good health. CDR3 sequence reads: CASSPPTGPLDGYTF. DNA for the CDR3: TGTGCCAGCTCACCACCTACGGGCCCCCTTGATGGCTACACCTTC.